These T cell receptor beta chains were read from a single sample in a study of OX40 agonist ivuxolimab in advanced cancers. Measured with immunoSEQ multiplex PCR; TCRdb has only the in-frame clones, and not every one. The profile covers about 67,000 clones, with about 89% appearing a single time and 3.5% to 4.5% taken by the ten largest. The sequenced sample was CD4+ or CD8+ T cells sorted from blood, obtained in a trial of the OX40 agonist ivuxolimab. The origin of the receptors is an adult with an advanced solid tumor such as melanoma, head and neck, liver or kidney cancer. Both conserved end residues are part of each CDR3. Each record gives: V gene, J gene, CDR3 protein.

TRBV14	TRBJ1-2	CASSRRYAYYGYTF
TRBV9	TRBJ1-2	CASSVGDGGYGYTF
TRBV7-2	TRBJ1-5	CASSLTVSNQPQHF
TRBV6-6	TRBJ2-7	CASRTSGDSYEQYF
TRBV21-1	TRBJ2-7	CASSNSKRIYEQYF
TRBV28	TRBJ1-4	CASSLGQGTEKLFF
TRBV19	TRBJ2-3	CASSEGGTDTQYF
TRBV27	TRBJ2-1	CASSLAGGLGNEQFF
TRBV7-9	TRBJ1-1	CASSLGASQRGEAFF
TRBV5-4	TRBJ2-6	CASSLDGSGANVLTF